This T cell receptor beta chain was sequenced in a study of CD8+ T cells in alopecia areata (dated by TCRdb to the late 2010s). Regarding the complete study: Treated patients were enrolled in an open-label pilot trial of oral tofacitinib at 5 to 10 mg twice daily for moderate-to-severe alopecia areata. The RNA source kit depended on sample type: the PAXgene miRNA kit for fixed scalp, the miRNeasy kit for PBMCs, and the RNeasy kit for mouse skin. On the human side, TCRbeta sequencing was run on scalp tissue and on sorted CD4+ and CD8+ peripheral blood T cells from healthy controls and from alopecia areata patients with either patchy or totalis/universalis disease. Tofacitinib was administered for 6 to 18 months, and 6 months of follow-up off drug were then conducted to assess delayed response and recurrence. Scalp clonality was compared across normal scalp (n=4), patchy alopecia areata scalp (n=8), and alopecia totalis/universalis scalp (n=8). To study T cell clonal expansion in alopecia areata, the researchers applied high-throughput TCRbeta sequencing to both the C3H/HeJ mouse model and human patients. TCRbeta CDR3 regions were amplified by immunoSEQ multiplex PCR with 35 Vbeta forward and 13 Jbeta reverse primers. Patients on tofacitinib were biopsied at baseline and after 4 and 24 weeks of treatment, and several of the patients also had a later scalp biopsy. In treated patients, disease severity was measured using the SALT score, which gives the percentage of scalp surface area affected. The research as a whole found: Many expanded lesional clones persisted in scalp and blood during tofacitinib treatment, which may partly explain relapse after stopping treatment. Lesional scalp, especially in alopecia totalis/universalis, showed higher clonality and more expanded CD8+ clones than normal scalp, suggesting antigenic drive. Because the treated cohort was small and included a single nonresponder, larger studies are needed to assess links between baseline CD8+ expansion and response. Tofacitinib significantly lowered scalp clonality and the number of expanded CD8+ clones among the top 100 scalp clones. Unlike mouse skin, where gammadelta T cells dominate, normal human skin contains resident alphabeta T cells that get sequenced too, which complicates analysis of the scalp TCR repertoire. Shared TCR sequences between patients were less evident than in mice, which may be partly attributable to HLA diversity in the patient population.

This clone came up a few times. The antigen it recognizes is unknown. No clone much larger than this one lies a single base away; base qualities are absent. The CDR3, cysteine through phenylalanine, is 14 amino acids long. CDR3 DNA only is kept here, 42 bases in frame from base 1. Libraries were prepared through the immunoSEQ multiplex PCR assay. For TCR sequencing, RNA was extracted from every sample and reverse transcribed into cDNA to serve as template. SuperScript III was used to make first-strand cDNA, primed with a 2:1 mix of oligo-dT and random hexamers. A synthetic immune receptor repertoire was used to gauge amplification bias, and whatever bias remained was removed computationally. Concerning the study's data processing: After raw reads were preprocessed to remove errors, the CDR3 was defined following IMGT conventions as running from the conserved cysteine to phenylalanine. Clonality was calculated as 1 minus Shannon entropy normalized by log2 of the number of productive unique TCRs. CD4 or CD8 identity of scalp clones was inferred by cross-referencing scalp TCRbeta sequences with sorted blood CD4 and CD8 repertoires. The source is immuneACCESS, and TCRdb retained only in-frame sequences with V and J called. Part of the clones is not carried over; for the studies checked, unresolved V genes explain less than half of this, and the remainder is unexplained. D and trimming were read from the DNA, whereas the V and J calls and clone size are those reported in that table. Across this sample there are more than 150,000 clones, with around 58% seen only once. The ten largest clones take up roughly an eighth of the sample.

The time point tag for this specimen amounts to: 24 weeks on oral tofacitinib. The sample's treatment or condition label, in plain terms: oral pan-JAK inhibitor, 5-10 mg twice daily. Lesional scalp punch biopsies and peripheral blood were obtained from alopecia areata patients. PBMCs were isolated by density centrifugation and stained for CD3, CD4 and CD8, and CD4+ and CD8+ T cells were sorted on a FACSAria. The V and J genes are TRBV21-1 and TRBJ2-2; the listed D gene, TRBD2, was not tested against the DNA. TRBV21-1 is a pseudogene segment. The receptor's source is a human donor with alopecia areata. The starting material was CD8+ T cells sorted from blood, obtained at week 24, from a patient treated with tofacitinib. The CDR3 in this case is CASPSPGRSGELFF. The DNA sequence reads TGTGCCAGCCCCAGCCCGGGGAGGTCCGGGGAGCTGTTTTTT.